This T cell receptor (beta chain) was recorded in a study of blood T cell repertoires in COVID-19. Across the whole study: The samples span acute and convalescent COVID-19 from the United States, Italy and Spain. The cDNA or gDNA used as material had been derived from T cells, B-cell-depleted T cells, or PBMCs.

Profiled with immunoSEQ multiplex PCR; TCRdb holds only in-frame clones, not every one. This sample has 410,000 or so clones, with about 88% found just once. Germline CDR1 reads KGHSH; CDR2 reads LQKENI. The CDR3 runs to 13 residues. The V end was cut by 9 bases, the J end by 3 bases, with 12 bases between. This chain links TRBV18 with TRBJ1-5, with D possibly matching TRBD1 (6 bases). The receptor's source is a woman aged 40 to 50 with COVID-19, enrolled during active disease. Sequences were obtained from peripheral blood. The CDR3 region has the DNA TGTGCCAGTGCGACAGGTCCCAATCAGCCCCAGCATTTT. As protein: CASATGPNQPQHF.